A selection of T cell receptor beta chains follows, all from one sample in a study of long-term antiretroviral therapy in people with HIV. Profiled with immunoSEQ multiplex PCR; TCRdb holds only in-frame clones, not every one. The repertoire includes about 39,000 clones, 85% of them detected once, and over 5.5% sits in the top ten. This material consisted of unsorted PBMCs, taken 3.1 years after starting antiretroviral therapy. Receptors were obtained from a woman aged 45-59 years with HIV. Both conserved end residues are part of each CDR3. Rows give clone size only sometimes, using once, few, many, or a class for an expanded clone.

length,V,size,J,CDR3
18,TRBV21-1,-,TRBJ1-1,CASSKGGREDVGNTEAFF
16,TRBV4-1,few,TRBJ1-5,CASSQDPGGSNQPQHF
18,TRBV15,-,TRBJ2-5,CATSRVVVAGGSQETQYF
15,TRBV7-2,-,TRBJ1-6,CASSLALRGDSPLHF
10,TRBV5-3,few,TRBJ1-2,CARSCIGYTF
15,TRBV18,once,TRBJ1-2,CASSQISGTGVRYTF
14,TRBV28,-,TRBJ2-5,CASSQQGFKETQYF
14,TRBV30,-,TRBJ1-2,CAWSRQGAGYGYTF
18,TRBV9,-,TRBJ2-7,CASSVEQGASGEYYEQYF
18,TRBV7-8,-,TRBJ1-5,CASSYTPSTTGFNQPQHF
13,TRBV7-2,-,TRBJ2-7,CASSLLGTPEQYF
15,TRBV4-2,-,TRBJ2-1,CASSRDRATYNEQFF
16,TRBV30,-,TRBJ2-4,CAWSAPTQMGSDIQYF
15,TRBV15,-,TRBJ2-2,CATSRTGGRTGELFF
16,TRBV4-2,-,TRBJ2-1,CASSQEGDRGKGEQFF
14,TRBV18,-,TRBJ1-1,CASSTGPHNTEAFF
16,TRBV7-3,-,TRBJ1-1,CASSLDGGGGETEAFF
17,TRBV30,-,TRBJ1-5,CAWNERGGYFGNQPQHF
15,TRBV6-6,-,TRBJ2-7,CASRDRDRGTYEQYF
12,TRBV19,-,TRBJ2-1,CASNEAGNEQFF
12,TRBV29-1,-,TRBJ1-1,CSARQGNTEAFF
14,TRBV2,-,TRBJ1-2,CASSKTGGSYGYTF
14,TRBV30,-,TRBJ2-3,CAWSDEVRTDTQYF
17,TRBV19,-,TRBJ2-6,CASSHTQQGSGANVLTF
14,TRBV5-1,-,TRBJ1-4,CASSLTATNEKLFF
14,TRBV6-1,-,TRBJ1-2,CASSETGGAYGYTF
12,TRBV6-5,-,TRBJ1-1,CASSYPNTEAFF
14,TRBV7-8,-,TRBJ2-7,CASRQAVGPYEQYF
16,TRBV5-6,-,TRBJ1-4,CASSLAVGPTNEKLFF
15,TRBV19,-,TRBJ1-5,CASSSGTGGVQPQHF
19,TRBV27,-,TRBJ1-2,CASRPSLPGTGGLDYGYTF
15,TRBV5-6,-,TRBJ1-2,CASSRVGIYEAGYTF
14,TRBV7-9,-,TRBJ1-2,CASSSPKTFGGYTF
14,TRBV1,-,TRBJ2-7,CTSSQAEQGCEQYF
14,TRBV30,-,TRBJ1-1,CAWSARGWGTEAFF
14,TRBV7-6,-,TRBJ2-3,CASTTGWGADTQYF